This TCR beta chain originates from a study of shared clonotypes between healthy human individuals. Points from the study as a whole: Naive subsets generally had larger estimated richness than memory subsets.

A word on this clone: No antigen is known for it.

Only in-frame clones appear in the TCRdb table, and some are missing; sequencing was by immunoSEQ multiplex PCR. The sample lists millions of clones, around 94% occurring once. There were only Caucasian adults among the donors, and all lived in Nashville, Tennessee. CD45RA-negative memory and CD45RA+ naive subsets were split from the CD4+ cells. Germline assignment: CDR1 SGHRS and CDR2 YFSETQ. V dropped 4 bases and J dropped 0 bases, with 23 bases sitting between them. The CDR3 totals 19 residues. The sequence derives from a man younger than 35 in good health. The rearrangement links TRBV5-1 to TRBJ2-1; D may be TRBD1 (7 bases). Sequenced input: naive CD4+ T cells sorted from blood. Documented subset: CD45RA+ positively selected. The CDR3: CASSTFGATRDSSYNEQFF. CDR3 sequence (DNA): TGCGCCAGCAGCACCTTTGGGGCCACGCGGGACAGCTCCTACAATGAGCAGTTCTTC.